This TCR beta chain was profiled in a study of response to subunit inactivated influenza vaccine. Broader study findings: Each seasonal influenza vaccination, the authors suggested, recruits few new T cells.

In TCRdb, the RT-PCR reads were re-called with MiXCR into one record per CDR3 protein. The table has hundreds of thousands of distinct CDR3 sequences, over 10% seen once. This clonotype was seen more than once but under ten times. The target antigen is unknown. The starting material was PBMCs from blood, obtained about 40 days after vaccination. This receptor was taken from a man aged 45-65 years who received an inactivated influenza vaccine.

In nucleotides, the CDR3 is TGTGCCAGCAGCTTTAGCCAGGGACAGGGGTACAATGAGCAGTTCTTC. Its protein is CASSFSQGQGYNEQFF. The chain is built from TRBV5-4 and TRBJ2-1, with 10 bases matching TRBD1. CDR3 length: 16 residues. The germline CDR1 and CDR2 sequences are SGHNT and YYREEE (reference sequence). Trimming cost V 2 bases and J 4 bases; bases outside gene matches: 6.